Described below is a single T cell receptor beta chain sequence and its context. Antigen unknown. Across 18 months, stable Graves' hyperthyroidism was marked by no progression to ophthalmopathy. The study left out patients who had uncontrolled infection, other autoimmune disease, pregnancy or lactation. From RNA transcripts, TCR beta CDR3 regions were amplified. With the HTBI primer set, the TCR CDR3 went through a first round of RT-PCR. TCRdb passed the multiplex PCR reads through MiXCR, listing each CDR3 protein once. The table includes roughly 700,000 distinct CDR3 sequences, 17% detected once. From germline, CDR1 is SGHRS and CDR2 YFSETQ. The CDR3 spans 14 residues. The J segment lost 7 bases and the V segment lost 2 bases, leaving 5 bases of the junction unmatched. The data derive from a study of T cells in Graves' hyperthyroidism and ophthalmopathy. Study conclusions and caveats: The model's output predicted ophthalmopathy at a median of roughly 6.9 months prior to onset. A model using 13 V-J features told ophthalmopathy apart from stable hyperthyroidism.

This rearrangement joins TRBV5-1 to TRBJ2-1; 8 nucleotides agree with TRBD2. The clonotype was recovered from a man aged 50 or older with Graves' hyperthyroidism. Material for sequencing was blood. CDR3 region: CASSFTGTRNEQFF. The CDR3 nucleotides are TGCGCCAGCAGCTTCACCGGGACTAGGAATGAGCAGTTCTTC.